This entry lists 4 T cell receptor beta chains sequenced from one sample in a study of blood T cell repertoires in COVID-19. Here immunoSEQ multiplex PCR was the method, and the copy in TCRdb shows in-frame clones only, minus some. There are roughly 190,000 clones in the sample; more than 85% occur only once, and 20% to 25% lies in the top ten. Specimen: PBMCs or T cells enriched from blood (not recorded which). These TCRs come from a woman in her thirties or forties in a cohort exposed to, infected with or recovered from COVID-19 (not recorded which).

V is TRBV12-3 or TRBV12-4 and J is TRBJ1-2; D gene ambiguous. The CDR3 extends over 11 amino acids. V dropped 3 bases and J dropped 7 bases, with 6 bases sitting between them. CDR3 sequence reads: CASSLIGGYTF. The CDR3 DNA reads as TGTGCCAGCAGTTTGATCGGTGGCTACACCTTC.

This clone was observed once. This chain links TRBV4-1 with TRBJ2-2; 7 nucleotides line up with TRBD2. The CDR3 spans 17 residues. CDR1 is MGHRA and CDR2 is YSYEKL in the germline V gene. The V segment lost 1 base and the J segment 4 bases; nucleotides outside the gene matches: 9. CDR3 nucleotides: TGCGCCAGCAGCCAAGGGTCGCTAGCGGTCCTCACCGGGGAGCTGTTTTTT. This translates into CASSQGSLAVLTGELFF.

J is TRBJ2-5 and V is TRBV24-1, with 7 bases lining up with TRBD1. Germline CDR1 KGHDR, CDR2 SFDVKD. This CDR3 is built from 16 residues. V lost 3 bases, J lost 1 base, and 7 bases stayed unmatched. The CDR3 sequence is CATSDTGDRRQETQYF. CDR3 coding DNA: TGTGCCACCAGTGATACCGGGGACAGACGCCAAGAGACCCAGTACTTC.

A single count supports this clone. The chain has TRBV15 and TRBJ2-2; the D gene is possibly TRBD2 (5 bases). The CDR3 contains 15 residues. Trimming cost V 8 bases and J 2 bases, with 15 bases left between them. Germline lookup yields CDR1 LNHNV and CDR2 YYDKDF (reference sequence). In DNA, the CDR3 is TGTGCCACCGGCGCGGCTAGCAAAAACACCGGGGAGCTGTTTTTT. It is translated as CATGAASKNTGELFF.